Given below is one T cell receptor beta chain in context. In this sample, this clonotype turned up many times. The antigen it binds to is not known. Within one base of it there is no much larger clone, and no base qualities were kept. The sample comes from a study of neurological immune-mediated disorders (dated by TCRdb to the late 2010s). Turning to the overall study: Using UMI-based sequencing, the study compared peripheral blood TCR-beta repertoires from patients with HTLV-I-associated myelopathy (HAM/TSP), patients with multiple sclerosis, and healthy controls. The cohort was made up of 65 to 75 subjects, consisting of roughly 15 HAM/TSP patients, some 34 multiple sclerosis patients and around 20 healthy controls. Longitudinal samples, technical triplicates and paired sorted CD4+ and CD8+ T-cell subsets, alongside PBMC samples, were included among the approximately 110 TCR-beta libraries. The full study reports these points: TCR clonal expansion was highest in HAM/TSP patients and lowest in MS patients, with MS patients falling below even healthy controls. Across subjects, expanded clones never shared an identical CDR3 amino acid sequence, which suggests that the TCR-beta repertoires in every group were private.

Sorted-subset TCR libraries were prepared from approximately 1 million sorted CD4+ or CD8+ T cells. Peripheral blood was subjected to Ficoll-Hypaque density gradient centrifugation to isolate PBMCs, which were then cryopreserved in liquid nitrogen. Paired sorted CD4+ and CD8+ subsets came from healthy controls, HAM/TSP patients and MS patients. cDNA was synthesized by template-switch 5'RACE using a primer carrying a 10-nucleotide random unique molecular identifier by which each TCR transcript was tagged. Every sequencing run yielded over 160 million TCR-beta sequences covering 15-18 subjects. The RNeasy kit was used for extraction of total RNA. Using the KAPA Real-time Library Amplification kit, TCR-beta VDJ regions were amplified with primers for the TCR constant region and the 5'RACE anchor. A first PCR added sample indexes and Illumina adaptors, after which a second PCR increased the library yield. After purification with Ampure beads, the TCR product of roughly 650 bp was size-selected on a 2% E-gel SizeSelection system. Before pooling, libraries had their quality checked on a Bioanalyzer, their concentration measured with Qubit, and their quantity determined with the Kapa Library Quantification kit. An Illumina HiSeq 2500 was used to sequence the libraries paired-end at 2 x 150 bp. To increase sequence diversity, roughly 24-30% phiX was spiked into each library pool. Turning to the authors' computational methods: Quality-filtered reads were processed with the UMI-based MiGEC pipeline, and over 80% of raw TCR sequences were removed by the MiGEC pipeline during error correction. VDJ genes were aligned to IMGT germline references, and each clonotype was defined by a unique CDR3 amino acid sequence together with V-J genes. VDJtools evaluated clonal expansion, Shannon diversity and CDR3 relatedness (CalcPairwiseDistances, ClusterSamples); CLCbio workbench built phylogenetic trees. A clone was classed as expanded if it had 8 or more unique UMIs, a cutoff based on coefficient-of-variation modelling across technical triplicates. TCRdb cleaned the public reads at Q25 with fastp, built clones with MiXCR and kept in-frame beta chains. Identical CDR3 proteins give one entry, which carries the most common genes and DNA. The authors' filters were not applied to this entry. A total of tens of thousands of distinct CDR3 sequences appear in this sample, 11% of them only once. The ten largest clonotypes hold 3% to 4% of the sample.

The material sequenced was CD4+ T cells from blood. The TCR sequence derives from a woman under 40 with HTLV-1-associated myelopathy (HAM/TSP).

The sequenced DNA: TGCAGCGCACGACAGGATAACAGTTCACCCCTCCACTTT. Translation gives CSARQDNSSPLHF. Recombination connected TRBV29-1 to TRBJ1-6, and the D gene may be TRBD1, 6 bases matching. In the germline V gene, CDR1 corresponds to SQVTM and CDR2 to ANQGSEA. Counted from cysteine to phenylalanine, this CDR3 has 13 amino acids. Only the CDR3 part of the read is kept: 39 bases, read in frame from the first base. V loses 7 bases of germline sequence and J loses 9 bases, and the interval between the two ends is 16 bases.